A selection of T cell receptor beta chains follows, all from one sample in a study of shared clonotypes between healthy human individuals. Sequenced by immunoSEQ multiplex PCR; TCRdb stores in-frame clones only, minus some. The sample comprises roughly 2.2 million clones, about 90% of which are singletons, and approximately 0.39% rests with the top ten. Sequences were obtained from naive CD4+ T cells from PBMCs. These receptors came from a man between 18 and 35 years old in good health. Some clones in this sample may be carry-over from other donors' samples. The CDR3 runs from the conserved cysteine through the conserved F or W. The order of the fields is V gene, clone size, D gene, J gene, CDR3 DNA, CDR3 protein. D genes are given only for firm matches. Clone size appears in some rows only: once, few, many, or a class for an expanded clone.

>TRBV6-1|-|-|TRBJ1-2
TGTGCCAGCAGTGAGGCAGGCAGGGTCAACTATGGCTACACCTTC
CASSEAGRVNYGYTF
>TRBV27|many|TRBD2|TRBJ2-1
TGTGCCAGCAGTCCGCTAGCGGGAAAAATGAGGGGGCAGTTCTTC
CASSPLAGKMRGQFF
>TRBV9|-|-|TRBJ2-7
TGTGCCAGCAGCCCGCGACTAGAGGGCTACGAGCAGTACTTC
CASSPRLEGYEQYF
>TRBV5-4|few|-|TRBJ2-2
TGTGCCAGCAGCTTGAGTAGCGGCACGAACACCGGGGAGCTGTTTTTT
CASSLSSGTNTGELFF
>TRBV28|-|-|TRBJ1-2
TGTGCCAGCAGTCCCGGGGGACGGATCTATGGCTACACCTTC
CASSPGGRIYGYTF
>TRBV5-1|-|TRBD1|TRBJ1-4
TGCGCCAGCAGCTCGAGAGGGACAGGGGATAATGAAAAACTGTTTTTT
CASSSRGTGDNEKLFF
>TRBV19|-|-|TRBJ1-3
TGTGCCAGTAGCGGCCTACCCAACTCTGGAAACACCATATATTTT
CASSGLPNSGNTIYF
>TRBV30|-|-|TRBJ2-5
TGTGCCTGTTGGTACCAAGAGACCCAGTACTTC
CACWYQETQYF
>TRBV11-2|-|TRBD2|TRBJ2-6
TGTGCCAGCAGGCCTTGGGGGGGACTTAGCTCTGGGGCCAACGTCCTGACTTTC
CASRPWGGLSSGANVLTF
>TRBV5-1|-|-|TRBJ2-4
TGCGCCAGCAGCTTGGAGGGTCGGCAGGGCTGGGACATTCAGTACTTC
CASSLEGRQGWDIQYF
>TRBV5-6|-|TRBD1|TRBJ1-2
TGTGCCAGCAGCTCACAACCCCTGACAGGGGACTATGGCTACACCTTC
CASSSQPLTGDYGYTF
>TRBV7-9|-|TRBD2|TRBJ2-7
TGTGCCAGCAGCCTTACCCCCCGGGGGGGCGGCTACGAGCAGTACTTC
CASSLTPRGGGYEQYF
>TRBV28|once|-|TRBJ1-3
TGTGCCAGCAGGAGCGCAGAGAGAGGGACTGTTGGAAACACCATATATTTT
CASRSAERGTVGNTIYF
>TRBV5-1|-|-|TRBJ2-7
TGCGCCAGCAGCCCCATACTAGGCTACGAGCAGTACTTC
CASSPILGYEQYF
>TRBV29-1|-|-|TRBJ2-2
TGCAGCGTTGTGCCAGCGGGTCCGAACACCGGGGAGCTGTTTTTT
CSVVPAGPNTGELFF
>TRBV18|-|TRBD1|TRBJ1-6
TGTGCCAGCTCACCTGGGACAGGGGATTCACCCCTCCACTTT
CASSPGTGDSPLHF
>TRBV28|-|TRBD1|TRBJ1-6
TGTGCCAGCAGTGCCCCGGACAGGGGTTCCTATAATTCACCCCTCCACTTT
CASSAPDRGSYNSPLHF
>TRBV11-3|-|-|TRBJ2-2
TGTGCCAGCAGCTTACCAGCGAACACCGGGGAGCTGTTTTTT
CASSLPANTGELFF
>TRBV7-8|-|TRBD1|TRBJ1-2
TGTGCCAGCAGCTGGTCTTCCGGGACAGGGAGCGGCTACACCTTC
CASSWSSGTGSGYTF
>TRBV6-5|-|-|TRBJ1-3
TGTGCCAGCAGCCCACCGGCCGGGAACACCATATATTTT
CASSPPAGNTIYF
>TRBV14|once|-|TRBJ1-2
TGTGCCAGCAGCCAAGTCGCGTGGAGCTATGGCTACACCTTC
CASSQVAWSYGYTF
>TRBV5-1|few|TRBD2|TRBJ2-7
TGCGCCAGCAGCTTGGGTAGCGGGAACTCCTACGAGCAGTACTTC
CASSLGSGNSYEQYF
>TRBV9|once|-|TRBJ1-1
TGTGCCAGCAGCCCCCAGGGAGGTGACACTGAAGCTTTCTTT
CASSPQGGDTEAFF
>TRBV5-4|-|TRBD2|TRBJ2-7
TGTGCCAGCAGCCCAGGACTAGCGGGAATACACTACGAGCAGTACTTC
CASSPGLAGIHYEQYF
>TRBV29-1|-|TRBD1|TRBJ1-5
TGCAGCGTAAAGGACAGGGGACATCAGCCCCAGCATTTT
CSVKDRGHQPQHF
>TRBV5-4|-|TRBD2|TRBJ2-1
TGTGCCAGCAGCTTGGTTCCTAGCGGGGGGACGGAGCAGTTCTTC
CASSLVPSGGTEQFF
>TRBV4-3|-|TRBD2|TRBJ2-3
TGCGCCAGCAGCCAACTTCGGGGGGGCCCGGGTAGCACAGATACGCAGTATTTT
CASSQLRGGPGSTDTQYF
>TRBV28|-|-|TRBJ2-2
TGTGCCAGCAGTTTCGATGGGACCTCCCTGAACACCGGGGAGCTGTTTTTT
CASSFDGTSLNTGELFF
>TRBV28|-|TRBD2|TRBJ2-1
TGTGCCAGCAGTCCGCGAGGACTAGCGGGAGGGGGGCAGTTCTTC
CASSPRGLAGGGQFF
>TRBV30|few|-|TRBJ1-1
TGTGCCTGGAGTGTAGTTCGGCCAGGGAGGTGGAACACTGAAGCTTTCTTT
CAWSVVRPGRWNTEAFF
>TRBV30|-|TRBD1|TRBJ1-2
TGTGCCTGGAACCGGGGACAGATTTCCTATGGCTACACCTTC
CAWNRGQISYGYTF
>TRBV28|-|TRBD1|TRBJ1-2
TGTGCCAGCAGTGGCCGGTCGGGACAGGGGGTTGGTGGCTACACCTTC
CASSGRSGQGVGGYTF
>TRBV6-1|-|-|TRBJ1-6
TGTGCCAGCACGGGACCCGACAGGCTCAATTCACCCCTCCACTTT
CASTGPDRLNSPLHF
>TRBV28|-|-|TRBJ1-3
TGTGCCAGCAGTTGGGGGGGACAAGGAGGAAACACCATATATTTT
CASSWGGQGGNTIYF
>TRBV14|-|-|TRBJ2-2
TGTGCCAGCAGCCCAGGATGGGCCCCCGGGGAGCTGTTTTTT
CASSPGWAPGELFF
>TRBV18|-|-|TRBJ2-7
TGTGCCAGCTCACCTAGCCGGGACCTCGAGCAGTACTTC
CASSPSRDLEQYF
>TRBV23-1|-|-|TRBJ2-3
TGCGCCAGCAGCGGGACGGGGGATACGCAGTATTTT
CASSGTGDTQYF
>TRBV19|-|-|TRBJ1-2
TGTGCCAGTAGTATGGACGGCTGGGATGGCTACACCTTC
CASSMDGWDGYTF
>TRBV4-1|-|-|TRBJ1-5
TGCGCCAGCAGCCAGCCCGGGACACCCAATCAGCCCCAGCATTTT
CASSQPGTPNQPQHF
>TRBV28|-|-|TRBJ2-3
TGTGCCAGCAGTGAACCGCTCAGGGGCACAGATACGCAGTATTTT
CASSEPLRGTDTQYF
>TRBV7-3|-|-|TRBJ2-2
TGTGCCAGCAGCCCTCTCCTAGGGGTCAGAGCCCCCGCGAACACCGGGGAGCTGTTTTTT
CASSPLLGVRAPANTGELFF
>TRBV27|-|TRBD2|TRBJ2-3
TGTGCCAGCAGGTTATTTGGGCTAGCGGGAGGAGGGACAGATACGCAGTATTTT
CASRLFGLAGGGTDTQYF
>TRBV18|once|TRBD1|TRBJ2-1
TGTGCCAGCTCACTCTGGGGGACAGGGATTCCCGAGGAGCAGTTCTTC
CASSLWGTGIPEEQFF
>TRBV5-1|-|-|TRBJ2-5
TGCGCCAGCAGCTGGGGGCCTGTCCAAGAGACCCAGTACTTC
CASSWGPVQETQYF
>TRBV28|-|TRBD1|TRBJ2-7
TGTGCCAGCAGCCACCGGGACAGGGCAGTCGGCGAGCAGTACTTC
CASSHRDRAVGEQYF
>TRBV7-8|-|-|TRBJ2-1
TGTGCCAGCAACCGGGACCGGATAAGCAATGAGCAGTTCTTC
CASNRDRISNEQFF
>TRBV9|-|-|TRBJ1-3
TGTGCCAGCAGCGTAGACCTGAAGACTGGAAACACCATATATTTT
CASSVDLKTGNTIYF
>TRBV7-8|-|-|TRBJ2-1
TGTGCCAGCAGCCGAGGGACCGCCAATGAGCAGTTCTTC
CASSRGTANEQFF
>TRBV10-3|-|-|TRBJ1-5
TGTGCCATCAGTCGATCAAAAGATCAGCCCCAGCATTTT
CAISRSKDQPQHF
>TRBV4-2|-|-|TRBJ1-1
TGTGCCAGCAGCCAAGATTACAGAATGAACACTGAAGCTTTCTTT
CASSQDYRMNTEAFF
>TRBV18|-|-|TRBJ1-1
TGTGCCAGCTCACCGCTAATACTAGACAGCCTGAACACTGAAGCTTTCTTT
CASSPLILDSLNTEAFF
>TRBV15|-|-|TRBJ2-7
TGTGCCACCAGCCCGAAGTTTCGGAGCTCCTACGAGCAGTACTTC
CATSPKFRSSYEQYF
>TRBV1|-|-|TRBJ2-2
TGCACCAGCAGGATGTCTACCGGGACAGGGGGGCCCGGGGAGCTGTTTTTT
CTSRMSTGTGGPGELFF
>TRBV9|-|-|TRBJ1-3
TGTGCCAGCAGCTTTGGGCCAGGAAACACCATATATTTT
CASSFGPGNTIYF
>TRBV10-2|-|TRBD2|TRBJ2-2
TGCGCCAGCTCCAGCGGGAGGACGGACACCGGGGAGCTGTTTTTT
CASSSGRTDTGELFF
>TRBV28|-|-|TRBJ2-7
TGTGCCAGCAGTCCCCGGACCGAGTTGGCCTACGAGCAGTACTTC
CASSPRTELAYEQYF
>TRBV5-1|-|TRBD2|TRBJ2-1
TGCGCCAGCAGCTTGCGACTAGCGGCCCCCTACAATGAGCAGTTCTTC
CASSLRLAAPYNEQFF
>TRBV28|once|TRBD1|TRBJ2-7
TGTGCCACCACAGGGGGTAGCTACGAGCAGTACTTC
CATTGGSYEQYF
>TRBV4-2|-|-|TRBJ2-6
TGTGCCAGCAGCCAAACGGGAGTAGCCCGCTCTGGGGCCAACGTCCTGACTTTC
CASSQTGVARSGANVLTF
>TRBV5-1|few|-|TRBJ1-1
TGCGCCAGCAGCTTGGACGGGTGGGACACTGAAGCTTTCTTT
CASSLDGWDTEAFF